This T cell receptor beta chain derives from a study of T cell responses to AZD1222 COVID-19 vaccine listed by TCRdb under 2021. With respect to the entire study: AZD1222 recipients given second doses at about 4 weeks or at about 12 weeks were pooled, since spike-specific TCR depth and breadth were not found to differ between the two schedules. TCR sequencing was performed for 233 trial participants, of whom about 200 were given two doses of AZD1222 and approximately 25 were given two doses of MenACWY control vaccine. Enrollment into the trials was organized by age into subgroups of 18-55, 56-69 and 70-plus years, and those subgroups contained about 150, 27 and 61 TCR-sequenced participants, respectively. Summary of the overall study and its limitations: After two AZD1222 doses, spike-specific TCR breadth and depth were significantly higher than at day 0 and than in MenACWY recipients. Reportedly, almost half of the unique spike-specific TCRs recognized epitopes lying outside the regions that are mutated in the B.1.351 and B.1.1.7 variants. In the small 56-69-year group, the increase in depth fell short of significance, most likely because of low power. Because no day 14 peak-response samples were available, repertoires were characterized only after the peak T cell response. Conclusions about previously exposed vaccinees are limited because only six or seven AZD1222 recipients were SARS-CoV-2 seropositive at baseline. The whole spike protein was spanned by vaccine-associated CD4 TCRs, and dominant responses were seen in regions 160-218 and 743-854. Participants were mostly white British and included more females than males, and it was suggested by the authors that clonal diversity may have been underestimated.

CDR1 and CDR2, per the germline V gene (reference sequence), are DFQATT and SNEGSKA. Its CDR3 holds 12 amino acids, cysteine through phenylalanine. Of the read, only the CDR3 DNA is kept; its 36 bases are in frame from base 1. V lost 3 bases and J lost 3 bases; the stretch between them is 7 bases long. The CDR3 regions of human TCRbeta chains were analyzed by immunosequencing. The authors processed their data as follows. TCRs in the repertoires were compared against a reference library of SARS-CoV-2-specific TCRs that had been generated with the MIRA antigen-specificity platform. Breadth was defined as the fraction of unique TCRs that were SARS-CoV-2-associated. Depth was defined as the fraction of total T cells that were SARS-CoV-2-associated. Using the MIRA data, every spike-specific TCR was mapped to the spike region that the TCR reacted to and assigned to either a CD4 or a CD8 class. Log10-transformed breadth and depth values were compared by one-way ANOVA with Sidak's multiple comparisons tests. Imported from immuneACCESS, the table was reduced by TCRdb to in-frame sequences with V and J called. These copies leave out some clones; in studies compared against another copy, an unresolved V gene accounts for under half, and the cause of the remainder is not known. The DNA gave D and trimming, while V, J and clone size come from that table. The sample yields approximately 65,000 clones; around 83% were counted once. The ten largest clones take up roughly an eighth of the sample.

Points on this clone: It lacks a known antigen. No per-base quality is available; no much larger clone lies one base away.

This specimen's time point label, per the study, means: baseline before first vaccination. Vaccinee samples came from UK trials COV001 and COV002, including a single-blind randomized controlled phase 2/3 trial of AZD1222 (ChAdOx1 nCoV-19) in healthy adults. Trial participant PBMC samples were collected at day 0 and day 28 after the second dose for TCRbeta chain sequencing. This material consisted of peripheral blood, taken on day 0 of AZD1222 vaccination. This receptor was obtained from an adult in good health. The V and J segments used are TRBV20-1 and TRBJ2-3; perhaps TRBD1 is the D gene, with 5 bases matching. The CDR3 protein is CSASQGTDTQYF. In nucleotides, the sequence is TGCAGTGCTAGTCAGGGTACAGATACGCAGTATTTT.